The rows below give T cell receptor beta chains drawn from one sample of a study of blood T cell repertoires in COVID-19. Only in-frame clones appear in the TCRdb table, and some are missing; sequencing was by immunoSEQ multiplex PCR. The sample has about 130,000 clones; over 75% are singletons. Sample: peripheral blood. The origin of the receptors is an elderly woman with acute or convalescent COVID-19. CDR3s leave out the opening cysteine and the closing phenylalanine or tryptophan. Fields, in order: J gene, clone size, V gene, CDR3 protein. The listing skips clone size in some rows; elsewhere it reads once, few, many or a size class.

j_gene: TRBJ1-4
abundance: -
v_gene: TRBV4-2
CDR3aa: ASSQDRDSNEKLF

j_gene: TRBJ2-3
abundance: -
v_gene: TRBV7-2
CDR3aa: ASSSPGLITDTQY

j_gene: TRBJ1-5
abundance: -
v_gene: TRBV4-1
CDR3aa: ASSQGQGPWPQH

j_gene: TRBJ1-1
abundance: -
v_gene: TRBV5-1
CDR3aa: ASSLGGANTEAF

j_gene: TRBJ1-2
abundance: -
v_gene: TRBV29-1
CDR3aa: SVDRTGGNYGYT

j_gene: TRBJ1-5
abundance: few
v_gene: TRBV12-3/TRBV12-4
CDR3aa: ASSPSGQPQH

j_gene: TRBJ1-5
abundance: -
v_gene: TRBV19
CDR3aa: ASKTSGTGFNQPQH

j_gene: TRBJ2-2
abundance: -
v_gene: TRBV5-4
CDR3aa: ASSQQGNTGELF

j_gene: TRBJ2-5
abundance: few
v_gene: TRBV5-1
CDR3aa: ASSLVPGGGETQY

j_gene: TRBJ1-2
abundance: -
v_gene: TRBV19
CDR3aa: ASRRISGIGDGYT

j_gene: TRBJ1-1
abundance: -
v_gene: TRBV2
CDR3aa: ASSVGRGTAEAF

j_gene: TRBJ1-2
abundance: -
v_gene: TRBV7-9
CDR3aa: ASSSPLGAGYT

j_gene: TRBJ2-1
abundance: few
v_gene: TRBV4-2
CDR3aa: ASSQDLFQAGNNEQF

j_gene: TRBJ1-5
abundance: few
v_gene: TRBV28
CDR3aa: ASTGVASNQPQH

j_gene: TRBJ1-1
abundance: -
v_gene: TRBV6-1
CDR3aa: ASSDNLGGTEAF

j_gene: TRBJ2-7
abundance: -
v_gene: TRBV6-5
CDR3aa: ASRRGQGTYEQY

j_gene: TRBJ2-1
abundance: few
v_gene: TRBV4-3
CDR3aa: ASSQDLGTGFREQF

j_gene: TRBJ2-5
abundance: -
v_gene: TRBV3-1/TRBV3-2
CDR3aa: ASSQAGGAGETQY

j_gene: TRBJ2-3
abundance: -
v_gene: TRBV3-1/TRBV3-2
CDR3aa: ASSQVSSSDTQY

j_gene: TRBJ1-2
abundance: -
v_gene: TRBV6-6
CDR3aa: ASTRSTAANYGYT

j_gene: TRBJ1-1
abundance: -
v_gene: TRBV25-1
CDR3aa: ASTRGGTEAF

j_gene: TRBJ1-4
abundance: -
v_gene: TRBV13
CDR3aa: ASSSYREREKLF

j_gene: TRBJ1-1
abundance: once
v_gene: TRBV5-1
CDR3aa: ASGGTGGNTEAF

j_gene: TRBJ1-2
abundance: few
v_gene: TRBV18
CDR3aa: ASSPRAGQGPNYGYT

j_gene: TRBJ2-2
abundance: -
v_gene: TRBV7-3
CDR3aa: ASSLLSTSGGYTGELF

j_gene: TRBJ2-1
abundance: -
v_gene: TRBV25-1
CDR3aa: ASSGGFYNEQF

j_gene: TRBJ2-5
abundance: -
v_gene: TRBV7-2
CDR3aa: ASSLKGLAGNQETQY

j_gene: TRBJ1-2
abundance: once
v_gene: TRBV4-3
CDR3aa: ASSQDRTGGGYT

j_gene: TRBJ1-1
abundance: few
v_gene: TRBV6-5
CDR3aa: ASSYANSMNTEAF

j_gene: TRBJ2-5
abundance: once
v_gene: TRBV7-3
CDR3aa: ASSKGGLETQY

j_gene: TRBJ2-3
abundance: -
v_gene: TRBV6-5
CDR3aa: ASNPADTQY

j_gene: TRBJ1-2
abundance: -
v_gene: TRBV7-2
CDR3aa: ASSSDRASYGYT

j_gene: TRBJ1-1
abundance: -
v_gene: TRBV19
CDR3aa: ASREGRGRETEAF

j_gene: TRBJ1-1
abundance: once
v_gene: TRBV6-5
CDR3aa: ASRSQGNTEAF

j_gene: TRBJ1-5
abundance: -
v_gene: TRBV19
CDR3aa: ASKWGQGGQPQH

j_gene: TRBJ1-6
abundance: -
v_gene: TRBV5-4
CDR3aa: ASSLASQGANSPLH

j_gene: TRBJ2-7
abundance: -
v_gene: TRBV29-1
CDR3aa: SVGGGDTYEQY

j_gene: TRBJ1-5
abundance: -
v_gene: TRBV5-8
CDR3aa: ASSLVQVHQPQH

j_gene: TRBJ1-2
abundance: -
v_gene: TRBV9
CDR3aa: ASSDRREGDGYT

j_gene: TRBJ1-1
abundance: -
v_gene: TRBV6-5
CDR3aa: ASVTGGIYTEAF

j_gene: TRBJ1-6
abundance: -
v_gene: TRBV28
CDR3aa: ASSFGTDPNSPLH